These 10 T cell receptor beta chains originate from one sample sequenced in a study of T cell responses to AZD1222 COVID-19 vaccine. Sequencing used immunoSEQ multiplex PCR; TCRdb keeps in-frame clones, though not all of them. The table has roughly 110,000 clones, about 91% seen once. This specimen consisted of peripheral blood, obtained 28 days after the second AZD1222 dose. The receptors were sampled from an adult who received the AZD1222 COVID-19 vaccine.

This chain joins TRBV12-5 and TRBJ1-3, with unresolved D. The length of the CDR3 is 12 residues. The V and J ends lost 7 bases and 4 bases respectively, with 8 bases between them. In germline, CDR1 is LGHNT, CDR2 FRNRAP. The CDR3 DNA reads as TGTGCTAGTGCCTCCCAGGGAAACACCATATATTTT. It specifies CASASQGNTIYF.

This chain connects TRBV27 to TRBJ1-2; no clear D gene. Germline CDR1 MNHEY, CDR2 SMNVEV (reference sequence). V lost 6 bases and J lost 4, with 15 bases in between. The CDR3 has 14 amino acids. The CDR3 DNA reads TGTGCCAGCAGACCTGCGTCCGGACCCTATGGCTACACCTTC. This encodes CASRPASGPYGYTF.

DNA for the CDR3: TGTGCCATCAGTGAGGGGGGGCATTATAATTCACCCCTCCACTTT. This encodes CAISEGGHYNSPLHF. The chain links TRBV10-3 to TRBJ1-6, with D possibly being TRBD1 (6 bases). Deletions cut 2 bases from V and 4 bases from J, with 9 bases between. From germline, CDR1 is ENHRY and CDR2 SYGVKD. There are 15 residues in the CDR3.

The J gene is TRBJ1-1, the V gene TRBV6-6, with unresolved D. Germline-derived CDR1 and CDR2 are MNHNY and SVGAGI (reference sequence). The ends were cut back, 4 bases at V and 5 bases at J, with 8 bases in the middle. CDR3 length: 12 residues. The CDR3 DNA follows: TGTGCCAGCAGTTCACACCGAACTGAAGCTTTCTTT. This encodes CASSSHRTEAFF.

This clone was counted once. V is TRBV4-3 and J is TRBJ2-3; 7 nucleotides align to TRBD2. The ends lost 4 bases at V and 2 bases at J; junction bases unmatched: 12. The CDR3 contains 17 residues. Germline CDR1 and CDR2: LGHNA and YSLEER. This CDR3 reads CASSREGGMASTDTQYF. As DNA, the CDR3 is TGCGCCAGCAGCCGGGAGGGAGGGATGGCTTCCACAGATACGCAGTATTTT.

V gene TRBV13 combines with J gene TRBJ2-3; 8 bases match TRBD1. After removal of 4 bases from V and 0 bases from J, the junction contained 9 bases not matched to a gene. CDR1 is PRHDT and CDR2 is FYEKMQ in the germline V gene (reference sequence). The CDR3 is 17 amino acids. CDR3 protein: CASSSGWTGQSTDTQYF. CDR3 in DNA: TGTGCCAGCAGCTCGGGTTGGACAGGGCAGAGCACAGATACGCAGTATTTT.

The chain is built from TRBV28 and TRBJ1-5; D is unresolved. Germline V gives CDR1 MDHEN, CDR2 SYDVKM. V was cut by 10 bases and J by 3 bases, with 16 bases left in between. The CDR3 contains 14 residues. The DNA for the CDR3 is TGTGCCATTAGCCTGGAAGTCCCCAATCAGCCCCAGCATTTT. As protein: CAISLEVPNQPQHF.

This clone appeared a single time. The V and J genes are TRBV19 and TRBJ1-1; D gene ambiguous. Germline assignment: CDR1 LNHDA and CDR2 SQIVND (reference sequence). The CDR3 is 13 residues long. V was clipped by 3 bases and J by 0 bases, with 5 bases between them. In DNA, the CDR3 is TGTGCCAGTAGTATGACCTTGAACACTGAAGCTTTCTTT. Its translation: CASSMTLNTEAFF.

This sequence joins TRBV19 and TRBJ2-1; perhaps TRBD2 as D (6 bases). From germline, CDR1 is LNHDA and CDR2 SQIVND (reference sequence). The CDR3 runs 14 residues. V dropped 3 bases and J dropped 7 bases, with 13 bases sitting between them. The CDR3 DNA follows: TGTGCCAGTAGTATTGGGGGGTTTGGAAATGAGCAGTTCTTC. It codes for CASSIGGFGNEQFF.

The rearrangement joins TRBV15 to TRBJ1-6, with D unclear. In germline, CDR1 is LNHNV, CDR2 YYDKDF (reference sequence). Trimming removed 5 bases from V and 9 bases from J, with 11 bases in between. The CDR3 has 13 amino acids. The CDR3, as DNA: TGTGCCACCAGCCCTCAAGACCGTTCACCCCTCCACTTT. This encodes CATSPQDRSPLHF.